This T cell receptor (beta chain) was identified during a study of tumor and adjacent non-tumor tissue in lung cancer. The overall study: Patients comprised some eleven adenocarcinoma, 2 squamous cell carcinoma and 1 small cell lung cancer. Patients were aged roughly 31 to 76, around ten men and roughly 5 women, stage I to III. Around 4.4 million productive TCRbeta reads were obtained per sample on average.

Many counts were recorded for this clonotype. Three rounds of nested PCR, following a modified ARM-PCR protocol, produced the TCRbeta library. TCRdb called the multiplex PCR reads again in MiXCR, with one record for every CDR3 protein. Of about 50,000 distinct CDR3 sequences listed, about 70% are singletons. The template was RNA from unsorted bulk tissue. The normal lung tissue was taken more than 3 cm from the tumor edge. Material for sequencing was distant non-tumor lung tissue. This clonotype originated in a woman aged 60-70 years with non-small cell lung cancer.

For the CDR3, the DNA is TGCAGTGCTAGACGCCCCAATGAAAAACTGTTTTTT. This sequence encodes CSARRPNEKLFF. V and J are TRBV20-1 and TRBJ1-4; D is unclear. Germline values: CDR1 DFQATT, CDR2 SNEGSKA (reference sequence). With 2 bases removed from V and 5 bases from J, the gap between germline ends came to 6 bases. This CDR3 region has 12 residues.